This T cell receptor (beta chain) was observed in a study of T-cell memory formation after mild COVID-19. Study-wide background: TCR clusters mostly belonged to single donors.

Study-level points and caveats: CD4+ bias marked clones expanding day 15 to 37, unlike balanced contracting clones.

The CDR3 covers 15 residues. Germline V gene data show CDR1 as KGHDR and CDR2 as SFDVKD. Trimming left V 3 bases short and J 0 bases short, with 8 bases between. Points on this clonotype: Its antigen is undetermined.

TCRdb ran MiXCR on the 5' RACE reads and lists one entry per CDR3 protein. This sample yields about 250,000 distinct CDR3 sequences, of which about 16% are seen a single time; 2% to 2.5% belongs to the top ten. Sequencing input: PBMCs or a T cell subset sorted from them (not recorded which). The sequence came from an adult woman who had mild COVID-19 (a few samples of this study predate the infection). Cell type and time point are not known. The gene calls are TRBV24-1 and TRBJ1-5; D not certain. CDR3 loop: CATSDSTVSNQPQHF. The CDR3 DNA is TGTGCCACCAGTGATAGTACGGTTAGCAATCAGCCCCAGCATTTT.